This entry lists 18 T cell receptor beta chains sequenced from one sample in a study of shared clonotypes between healthy human individuals (dated by TCRdb to the early 2020s). CD8 naive samples were CD45RO-negative cells positively selected for CCR7, giving a CD45RA+CCR7+ population that excluded TemRA cells. Library creation used the immunoSEQ multiplex PCR assay. Imported from immuneACCESS, the table was reduced by TCRdb to in-frame sequences with V and J called. These copies leave out some clones; in studies compared against another copy, an unresolved V gene accounts for under half, and the cause of the remainder is not known. The sample has some 2 million clones on record, roughly 94% of them singletons. Of the sample, 1% to 1.5% is held by the ten largest clones. The material sequenced was naive CD8+ T cells sorted from blood. The cell subset or site label, as the study defines it: CD45RA+CCR7+. These receptor sequences come from a man in his late teens or twenties in good health.

The rearrangement joins TRBV6-5 to TRBJ1-6; D is uncertain. This CDR3 is 14 amino acids long. The germline V and J ends were trimmed by 2 bases and 8 bases, with 10 bases remaining between them. Germline CDR1 MNHEY, CDR2 SVGAGI. CDR3 amino acids: CASSYRVLDSPLHF. CDR3 coding DNA: TGTGCCAGCAGTTACAGGGTTCTTGATTCACCCCTCCACTTT.

This sequence joins TRBV6-5 and TRBJ1-6; D call uncertain. CDR1 and CDR2 from the germline V gene are MNHEY and SVGAGI. Between the trimmed V and J ends, which lost 8 bases and 9 bases, there was a span of 8 bases. The CDR3 has 11 residues. CDR3 coding DNA: TGTGCCAGCGGGCCTCTTTCACCCCTCCACTTT. This codes for CASGPLSPLHF.

The chain carries TRBV30 and TRBJ2-7; TRBD2 aligns across 7 bases. CDR1 and CDR2 from the germline V gene are GTSNPN and SVGIG (reference sequence). V gave up 0 bases and J gave up 3 bases; unmatched junction bases: 8. CDR3 length: 15 residues. CDR3 loop: CAWSVGEGRDYEQYF. The CDR3 DNA reads as TGTGCCTGGAGTGTTGGGGAAGGGAGGGACTACGAGCAGTACTTC.

This chain connects TRBV6-1 to TRBJ2-2, with D perhaps TRBD1 (6 bases). Germline CDR1 and CDR2: MNHNS and SASEGT. V shed 3 bases and J shed 6 bases, with 11 bases lying between them. The CDR3 is 14 amino acids. In DNA, the CDR3 is TGTGCCAGCAGTGATCAGGGGACGGCCGGGGAGCTGTTTTTT. Its protein product is CASSDQGTAGELFF.

The CDR3 region is CASNPTGSNQPQHF. CDR3 in DNA: TGTGCCAGCAACCCTACAGGGAGCAATCAGCCCCAGCATTTT. This chain uses TRBV27 with TRBJ1-5; perhaps TRBD1 as D (6 bases). The CDR3 consists of 14 residues. V was trimmed by 7 bases and J by 1 base, leaving 11 bases between them. Per the germline V gene, CDR1 is MNHEY and CDR2 is SMNVEV (reference sequence).

V gene TRBV9 combines with J gene TRBJ1-2; 7 positions agree with TRBD1. CDR3 length equals 15 residues. V lost 3 bases and J lost 5; bases outside the gene matches: 10. The germline V gene has CDR1 SGDLS and CDR2 YYNGEE. The CDR3 nucleotides read TGTGCCAGCAGCGCCCCTACAGGGGAAGGGTATGGCTACACCTTC. Its protein product is CASSAPTGEGYGYTF. The full variable domain, with the rest looked up from reference TRBV9 and TRBJ1-2, is DSGVTQTPKHLITATGQRVTLRCSPRSGDLSVYWYQQSLDQGLQFLIQYYNGEERAKGNILERFSAQQFPDLHSELNLSSLELGDSALYFCASSAPTGEGYGYTFGSGTRLTVV.

V is TRBV5-1 and J is TRBJ1-2; D is uncertain. Germline CDR1 and CDR2: SGHRS and YFSETQ. Trimming pared 3 bases from V and 6 bases from J, leaving 18 bases between. The CDR3 has 15 residues. Written as DNA, the CDR3 is TGCGCCAGCAGCTCATGGACTTATGGTGAGGATGGCTACACCTTC. Translation gives CASSSWTYGEDGYTF.

Turning to this clone: The junction departs from germline at one end; a sequencing error may be responsible. The chain links TRBV5-6 to TRBJ1-1; D gene uncertain. This CDR3 has 11 amino acids. Looked up from germline, CDR1 is SGHDT and CDR2 is YYEEEE. CDR3 in DNA: TGTGCCAGCAACTTGGACACTGAAGCTTTCTTT. Residues: CASNLDTEAFF.

The chain recombines TRBV27 with TRBJ2-5, with 7 bases matching TRBD2. With 5 bases clipped from V and 4 bases from J, the junction kept 13 bases outside the gene matches. The CDR3 has 16 residues. Germline values: CDR1 MNHEY, CDR2 SMNVEV (reference sequence). This CDR3 reads CASSHLAGFGAETQYF. The CDR3 DNA sequence: TGTGCCAGCAGTCATTTAGCGGGTTTCGGGGCAGAGACCCAGTACTTC.

This CDR3 is CASDGGGGYGYTF. For the CDR3, the DNA is TGTGCCTCCGACGGCGGAGGAGGCTATGGCTACACCTTC. The chain is built from TRBV7-9 and TRBJ1-2; D is unresolved. CDR1 and CDR2 (germline): SEHNR, FQNEAQ (reference sequence). V lost 11 bases, J lost 4 bases, and 17 bases lay in between. The CDR3 loop spans 13 amino acids.

The chain is built from TRBV5-6 and TRBJ2-7, with D hard to call. Trimming pared 3 bases from V and 3 bases from J, leaving 7 bases between. Germline CDR1 reads SGHDT; CDR2 reads YYEEEE. CDR3 length: 12 amino acids. The CDR3 sequence is CASSYGDYEQYF. The CDR3, as DNA: TGTGCCAGCAGCTATGGAGACTACGAGCAGTACTTC.

This clone came up once. The chain has TRBV6-1 and TRBJ2-7; D may be TRBD1 (6 bases). V gave up 0 bases and J gave up 1 base, with 10 bases separating them. Germline V gene data show CDR1 as MNHNS and CDR2 as SASEGT. The CDR3 has 15 amino acids. CDR3 sequence: CASSEAQGLSYEQYF. As DNA, the CDR3 is TGTGCCAGCAGTGAAGCGCAGGGGCTGTCCTACGAGCAGTACTTC.

The chain has TRBV13 and TRBJ2-7, with D perhaps TRBD1 or TRBD2 (5 bases each). Trimming stripped 5 bases from V and 4 bases from J, with 18 bases between. This CDR3 is 15 amino acids long. Germline loops: CDR1 PRHDT, CDR2 FYEKMQ (reference sequence). The CDR3 reads CASSPAWDGLYEQYF. CDR3 DNA: TGTGCCAGCAGCCCCGCCTGGGACGGCCTATACGAGCAGTACTTC.

The rearrangement links TRBV5-1 to TRBJ2-3, with no clear D. The CDR3 covers 13 residues. V shed 4 bases and J shed 0 bases, with 6 bases lying between them. Germline V gene sequence: CDR1 SGHRS, CDR2 YFSETQ. CDR3 coding DNA: TGCGCCAGCAGCGTAGACAGCACAGATACGCAGTATTTT. Translated, it gives CASSVDSTDTQYF.

The V call is TRBV2, the J call TRBJ1-1, with a possible D match to TRBD1 (5 bases). Deletions cut 6 bases from V and 3 bases from J, with 8 bases between. The CDR3 contains 12 residues. The germline V gene has CDR1 SNHLY and CDR2 FYNNEI. The CDR3 nucleotides are TGTGCCAGCAGCAGGGAGTACACTGAAGCTTTCTTT. This translates into CASSREYTEAFF.

This clone was found once. The V and J genes are TRBV4-3 and TRBJ1-2; tentative D call: TRBD1 (5 bases). This CDR3 spans 13 amino acids. The germline V and J ends were trimmed by 0 bases and 7 bases, with 9 bases remaining between them. CDR1 is LGHNA and CDR2 is YSLEER in the germline V gene. Written as DNA, the CDR3 is TGCGCCAGCAGCCAAGATCCGGGGCTTGGCTACACCTTC. It codes for CASSQDPGLGYTF.

This rearrangement joins TRBV7-3 to TRBJ2-6; the D call may be TRBD1 or TRBD2 (5 bases each). CDR1 is SGHTA, CDR2 FQGTGA, per germline. The CDR3 has 18 residues. V lost 2 bases to trimming and J lost 0 bases, with 14 bases between them. In DNA, the CDR3 is TGTGCCAGCAGCTTACAGGGTTTGGGGGACTCTGGGGCCAACGTCCTGACTTTC. Protein: CASSLQGLGDSGANVLTF.

Turning to this clone: Other DNA sequences in this sample translate to the same CDR3. The CDR3 protein is CASSLGLEGSYEQYF. In DNA, the CDR3 is TGTGCCAGCAGCCTCGGACTAGAAGGGTCCTACGAGCAGTACTTC. The chain carries TRBV27 and TRBJ2-7; TRBD2 aligns across 7 bases. Germline V lookup: CDR1 MNHEY, CDR2 SMNVEV (reference sequence). The CDR3 runs to 15 residues. Losses at the gene ends were 6 bases for V and 1 base for J; bases not matched to a gene: 9.